This T cell receptor (beta chain) came from a study of response to subunit inactivated influenza vaccine. Study results and limitations: Authors suggested seasonal influenza vaccinations each recruit few new T cells.

As for this clonotype: The antigen is unknown.

TCRdb recomputed calls from the RT-PCR reads with MiXCR, one row per CDR3 protein. Among approximately 170,000 distinct CDR3 sequences listed, about an eighth were seen once. Trimming removed 8 bases at V and 0 bases at J, with 16 bases between. The germline V gene encodes CDR1 SGHRS and CDR2 YFSETQ. CDR3 size: 15 residues. This rearrangement joins TRBV5-1 to TRBJ2-3, with a tentative D call TRBD1 (6 bases). Source: CD8+ T cells sorted from PBMCs, taken 4 to 6 days after vaccination. This TCR derives from a man in his fifties who received an inactivated influenza vaccine. The CDR3 sequence is CASLQQGISTDTQYF. CDR3 coding DNA: TGCGCCAGTTTACAACAGGGTATTAGCACAGATACGCAGTATTTT.